This section outlines one T cell receptor (beta chain) sequence together with its context. This sample is part of a study of T cells after yellow fever vaccination. Study in general: SMART-Seq v4 Ultra Low Input served to prepare low-cell-number fractions.

5'RACE template switching generated TCR cDNA, adding a universal primer site and UMIs. MiXCR, run by TCRdb on the 5' RACE reads, gives a single entry per CDR3 protein. The data hold 550,000 or so distinct CDR3 sequences, with roughly 19% observed a single time. The sample in question was PBMCs, obtained 15 days after the yellow fever booster vaccination. The TCR sequence derives from a man younger than 40 who received the YFV17D yellow fever vaccine.

The CDR3 DNA reads as TGTGCCAGCAGTTTAGAGACAGGGATGGAAGAGCAGTACTTC. It translates to CASSLETGMEEQYF. The chain joins TRBV12-3 or TRBV12-4 to TRBJ2-7; TRBD1 aligns across 7 bases. The CDR3 consists of 14 residues. Trimming removed 1 base from V and 7 bases from J; junction bases left unmatched: 7.